This passage covers 25 T cell receptor beta chains from one sample sequenced in a study of a mutant IDH1 vaccine in newly diagnosed glioma. The time point here: baseline, week 1 (first vaccination visit). As to treatment: pre-vaccination baseline after standard-of-care therapy. Assay: immunoSEQ multiplex PCR; the TCRdb copy retains only in-frame clones and omits some. The sample holds tens of thousands of clones, about four fifths seen once. The sequencing here drew on PBMCs, taken from a glioma patient treated with radiotherapy, temozolomide or both. Source of these receptors: a woman aged 50 to 60 with glioma.

The chain employs TRBV19 and TRBJ2-5, with D uncertain. CDR1 LNHDA and CDR2 SQIVND come from the germline V gene (reference sequence). This CDR3 has 16 amino acids. The V and J ends lost 3 bases and 5 bases respectively, with 19 bases between them. Here the CDR3 DNA reads TGTGCCAGTAGTATCCGACCGGGTTCCAAAGGGGAGACCCAGTACTTC. Its protein product is CASSIRPGSKGETQYF.

CDR3 DNA: TGTGCCAGCAGTCAGACAGACTATGGCTACACCTTC. Its translation: CASSQTDYGYTF. This chain uses TRBV2 with TRBJ1-2; tentatively, D is TRBD1 (5 bases). The germline V and J ends were trimmed by 5 bases and 3 bases, with 7 bases remaining between them. The V gene's germline CDR1 is SNHLY and CDR2 FYNNEI. The CDR3 spans 12 residues.

For this clone: The junction differs from germline at one of its ends, possibly a read error. This chain links TRBV7-7 with TRBJ2-1, with D hard to call. The CDR3 totals 13 residues. Germline V gene lookup returns CDR1 SSHAT and CDR2 FNYEAQ (reference sequence). CDR3 loop: CASSSGPANEQFF. DNA for the CDR3: TGTGCTAGCAGCTCAGGACCAGCGAATGAGCAGTTCTTC.

The chain is built from TRBV29-1 and TRBJ2-7; 7 bases agree with TRBD1. The CDR3 length is 13 residues. V lost 4 bases to trimming and J lost 4 bases; unmatched junction nucleotides: 7. In germline, CDR1 is SQVTM, CDR2 ANQGSEA. The CDR3: CSVGGTELYEQYF. The DNA of the CDR3 is TGCAGCGTTGGGGGGACAGAGCTTTACGAGCAGTACTTC.

V usage is TRBV7-2 and J usage is TRBJ2-2; unclear D gene. The V gene lost 5 bases and the J gene lost 7 bases, with 11 bases spanning the gap. Germline V gene lookup returns CDR1 SGHTA and CDR2 FQGNSA. This CDR3 has 13 residues. CDR3 region: CASSPLGIGELFF. CDR3 nucleotides: TGTGCCAGCAGCCCGCTGGGCATCGGGGAGCTGTTTTTT.

V is TRBV6-1 and J is TRBJ1-5, with TRBD1 matching 11 bases. The V segment lost 3 bases and the J segment 7 bases; nucleotides outside the gene matches: 8. Germline V gene sequence: CDR1 MNHNS, CDR2 SASEGT. This CDR3 spans 16 amino acids. The DNA for the CDR3 is TGTGCCAGCAGTGACAGGGGACAGGGGGGTTGGCAGCCCCAGCATTTT. Protein product: CASSDRGQGGWQPQHF.

The chain is built from TRBV18 and TRBJ1-5; unclear D gene. Trimming took 2 bases from V and 7 from J, leaving 12 bases between them. Germline V gene data show CDR1 as KGHSH and CDR2 as LQKENI. The CDR3 is 14 amino acids. The CDR3 loop is CASSPDGIRQPQHF. DNA of the CDR3: TGTGCCAGCTCACCAGATGGGATTCGACAGCCCCAGCATTTT.

This clone was detected only once. This sequence joins TRBV5-1 and TRBJ2-3, with D hard to call. V shed 5 bases and J shed 2 bases, with 12 bases lying between them. The CDR3 totals 14 residues. Germline loops: CDR1 SGHRS, CDR2 YFSETQ. The CDR3 coding sequence is TGCGCCAGCAGTTTCCAACAGATCACAGATACGCAGTATTTT. Its translation: CASSFQQITDTQYF.

This clone was seen once. The V call is TRBV7-2, the J call TRBJ1-1; 7 bases are a match to TRBD1. The CDR3 has 15 residues. With 1 base clipped from V and 11 bases from J, the junction kept 13 bases outside the gene matches. Looked up from germline, CDR1 is SGHTA and CDR2 is FQGNSA. This CDR3 is CASSLGPGQRHRAFF. DNA of the CDR3: TGTGCCAGCAGCTTAGGGCCGGGACAGCGACACCGGGCTTTCTTT.

The chain has TRBV29-1 and TRBJ2-5; 9 bases line up with TRBD1. The V gene end was trimmed by 5 bases and the J gene end by 1 base; junction bases not matched to a gene: 5. The CDR3 extends over 14 amino acids. Germline-derived CDR1 and CDR2 are SQVTM and ANQGSEA. The CDR3 here is CSVRDRAPQETQYF. The CDR3 nucleotides read TGCAGCGTTAGGGACAGGGCCCCCCAAGAGACCCAGTACTTC. Complete variable domain (other parts from reference TRBV29-1 and TRBJ2-5): SAVISQKPSRDICQRGTSLTIQCQVDSQVTMMFWYRQQPGQSLTLIATANQGSEATYESGFVIDKFPISRPNLTFSTLTVSNMSPEDSSIYLCSVRDRAPQETQYFGPGTRLLVL.

This clone was seen once. The gene calls are TRBV4-1 and TRBJ1-3; D call uncertain. Germline CDR1 and CDR2: MGHRA and YSYEKL. V lost 1 base, J lost 0 bases, and 13 bases lay in between. The CDR3 is 17 amino acids. CDR3 sequence (DNA): TGCGCCAGCAGCCAAGTGATAGCAGGCGCCTCTGGAAACACCATATATTTT. Translated: CASSQVIAGASGNTIYF.

J is TRBJ1-2 and V is TRBV9, with D possibly TRBD1 on 6 matching bases. The ends were cut back, 1 base at V and 4 bases at J, with 11 bases in the middle. The CDR3 has 14 amino acids. Germline CDR1 reads SGDLS; CDR2 reads YYNGEE. The CDR3 loop is CASSVTGGPYGYTF. The CDR3 nucleotides read TGTGCCAGCAGCGTAACCGGGGGCCCCTATGGCTACACCTTC.

CDR3 amino acids: CASNRQGNTEAFF. In DNA, the CDR3 is TGTGCCAGCAATAGACAGGGGAACACTGAAGCTTTCTTT. This sequence joins TRBV6-5 and TRBJ1-1; the match to TRBD1 covers 7 bases. The CDR3 covers 13 residues. The germline V gene has CDR1 MNHEY and CDR2 SVGAGI. The V and J ends lost 7 bases and 1 base, in that order; junction bases with no gene match: 3.

CDR3 coding DNA: TGCGCCAGCAGTAGGGACAGTTCCTACAATGAGCAGTTCTTC. Amino acids: CASSRDSSYNEQFF. The chain combines TRBV5-1 with TRBJ2-1, with TRBD1 identical over 7 bases. Looked up from germline, CDR1 is SGHRS and CDR2 is YFSETQ. CDR3 size: 14 residues. Germline trimming cut 5 bases from V and 1 base from J; bases unmatched to any gene: 3.

The V gene is TRBV28, the J gene TRBJ1-2; possible D gene TRBD1, 6 bases. Germline CDR1 is MDHEN and CDR2 is SYDVKM. CDR3 size: 14 residues. Trimming removed 4 bases at V and 8 bases at J, with 17 bases between. CDR3 DNA sequence: TGTGCCAGCAGTTGGCAGGGGCCGCAAATGGGCTACACCTTC. It encodes CASSWQGPQMGYTF.

Of note for this clone: One junction end disagrees with the germline gene, perhaps due to a read error. The gene calls are TRBV7-2 and TRBJ1-5; no reliable D call. Per germline, CDR1 SGHTA and CDR2 FQGNSA. The CDR3 runs 13 residues. CDR3 bases: TGTGCCAGCAGCTCCACCCGCAATCGGCCCCAGCATTTT. It yields the protein CASSSTRNRPQHF. Full variable domain (missing parts from reference TRBV7-2 and TRBJ1-5): GAGVSQSPSNKVTEKGKDVELRCDPISGHTALYWYRQSLGQGLEFLIYFQGNSAPDKSGLPSDRFSAERTGGSVSTLTIQRTQQEDSAVYLCASSSTRNRPQHFGDGTRLSIL.

V gene TRBV5-1 combines with J gene TRBJ2-1; TRBD2 matches 9 bases. The CDR3 covers 15 residues. Germline V CDR1 and CDR2: SGHRS, YFSETQ. V lost 4 bases and J lost 6; bases outside the gene matches: 8. CDR3 DNA sequence: TGCGCCAGCAGCCTGGGCGGGGGGGCCCTCAATGAGCAGTTCTTC. Protein: CASSLGGGALNEQFF.

The table lists this clone with a count of one. The V and J genes are TRBV30 and TRBJ2-3; 10 positions agree with TRBD1. CDR3 length equals 12 residues. V trimming: 3 bases; J trimming: 9 bases; junction bases outside the gene matches: 3. CDR1 is GTSNPN, CDR2 SVGIG, per germline (reference sequence). This chain's CDR3 is CAWSGQGGTQYF. The DNA of the CDR3 is TGTGCCTGGAGCGGACAGGGGGGAACGCAGTATTTT.

The V call is TRBV19, the J call TRBJ1-5; tentatively, D is TRBD1 (5 bases). The CDR3 spans 15 residues. The V gene lost 4 bases and the J gene lost 7 bases, with 17 bases spanning the gap. CDR1 LNHDA and CDR2 SQIVND come from the germline V gene (reference sequence). In nucleotides, the CDR3 is TGTGCCAGTAGTAATTGGGGCCAGGGTAGCCAGCCCCAGCATTTT. It specifies CASSNWGQGSQPQHF.

Only one count was recorded for this clone. The CDR3, as DNA: TGTGCCAGCAGCCCGGAGGGCGGGGCCTACGAGCAGTACTTC. This codes for CASSPEGGAYEQYF. V is TRBV7-9 and J is TRBJ2-7; perhaps TRBD2 as D (6 bases). Trimming pared 5 bases from V and 2 bases from J, leaving 13 bases between. This CDR3 region has 14 residues. Per the germline V gene, CDR1 is SEHNR and CDR2 is FQNEAQ (reference sequence).

The chain carries TRBV4-1 and TRBJ1-6; no reliable D call. CDR3 size: 20 residues. CDR1 MGHRA and CDR2 YSYEKL come from the germline V gene. V lost 5 bases and J 0 bases, leaving 23 bases between the germline ends. CDR3: CASSLREWTARSSYNSPLHF. The CDR3 coding sequence is TGCGCCAGCAGCTTGAGGGAATGGACTGCCCGGAGCTCCTATAATTCACCCCTCCACTTT.

The rearrangement links TRBV5-5 to TRBJ1-2, with TRBD1 matching over 7 bases. The CDR3 consists of 12 residues. Per germline, CDR1 SGHKS and CDR2 YYEKEE (reference sequence). V gave up 0 bases and J gave up 9 bases; unmatched junction bases: 2. This CDR3 is CASSLEQGSYTF. The CDR3 DNA follows: TGTGCCAGCAGCTTGGAACAGGGGAGCTACACCTTC.

The chain links TRBV9 to TRBJ2-2; TRBD1 is a possible D gene (5 bases). This CDR3 comprises 14 residues. Germline CDR1 reads SGDLS; CDR2 reads YYNGEE. Between the trimmed V and J ends, which lost 3 bases and 3 bases, there was a span of 9 bases. The CDR3 nucleotides are TGTGCCAGCAGCGAGCAGGGCGACACCGGGGAGCTGTTTTTT. This sequence encodes CASSEQGDTGELFF.

The chain carries TRBV4-3 and TRBJ2-3; the D is unclear. The germline gives CDR1 LGHNA, CDR2 YSLEER. This CDR3 contains 13 residues. Trimming shortened V by 2 bases and J by 6 bases, and 9 bases separated the two germline ends. The CDR3 bases are TGCGCCAGCAGCCAACAGAATACGGATACGCAGTATTTT. Protein product: CASSQQNTDTQYF.

This chain uses TRBV4-1 with TRBJ1-2, with D tentatively TRBD1 (6 bases). Germline loops: CDR1 MGHRA, CDR2 YSYEKL. CDR3 length: 16 residues. Trimming shortened V by 0 bases and J by 5 bases, and 16 bases separated the two germline ends. CDR3 nucleotide sequence: TGCGCCAGCAGCCAAGATCGGTCCAGGGGCCCATATGGCTACACCTTC. Residues: CASSQDRSRGPYGYTF.